This TCR beta chain is drawn from a study of blood T cell repertoires in COVID-19 (dated by TCRdb to the early 2020s). For the study in its entirety: Samples covering the acute and convalescent phases of COVID-19 were provided by collaborators in the United States, Italy and Spain. Samples were obtained from the ongoing ImmuneRACE study (first 160 participants) and from 1,254 subjects provided by 6 global collaborators. Where available, HLA class I and class II types were taken from metadata supplied by the sample provider and were not determined by assay-based typing. The repertoires were made available in a free public database intended to serve as a resource for research on the immune response to SARS-CoV-2. The prospective study material was composed of cDNA or gDNA derived from T cells, B-cell-depleted T cells, or PBMCs. The dataset comprised deeply sampled blood TCRbeta repertoires from subjects exposed to, actively infected with, or recovered from COVID-19. A de-identified subject ID, COVID-19 status, age in years and sex were almost always included in the sample metadata. Study-level results and caveats: How much clinical and demographic metadata was included differed by source and by participant, and the metadata was provided uncurated.

The immunoSEQ Assay, a bias-controlled multiplex PCR, was used to amplify TCRbeta CDR3 regions from genomic DNA. The published analysis was carried out like this. Within the assay, amplification of reference gene primers was used to estimate how many nucleated cells each sample contained. To quantify the absolute abundance of each unique TCRbeta CDR3 rearrangement, sequence reads were collapsed and filtered. For each sample, productive Simpson clonality was calculated as the square root of Simpson's diversity index over productive rearrangements. TCRdb re-hosts the immuneACCESS table, in-frame sequences only. Its copies lack some clones; in the studies checked, an unresolved V gene accounts for under half of them, and the cause for the rest is not known. That table supplies the V and J calls and clone size; D and trimming were determined from the DNA. The table for this sample lists around 200,000 clones; approximately 86% of them were counted only once. The top ten constitute 5.5% to 8.5% of the sample.

A remark on this clone: Its antigen specificity is not known. Base qualities are missing; no much larger clone stands one base away.

Whole blood was collected in K2EDTA tubes by collaborating institutions according to the institutions' own protocols. For TCRbeta analysis, collaborators shipped samples in one of three forms: frozen whole blood, isolated PBMCs, or DNA extracted from either of those sample types. The CDR3 contains 14 residues, cysteine and phenylalanine counted. The retained sequence is limited to the CDR3, 42 bases, with the frame set at the first base. The junction shows trimming of 3 bases on V and 2 bases on J, plus 10 bases between the germline ends. The germline V gene (reference sequence) sets CDR1 to WNHNN and CDR2 to SYGVQD.

This TCR derives from a woman older than 75 in a cohort sampled during active or convalescent COVID-19. The chain couples TRBV10-1 to TRBJ1-1, with no confident D gene call. Material for sequencing was peripheral blood. The nucleotides read TGCGCCAGCAGTGAATTGCGGGGAAACACTGAAGCTTTCTTT. Its translation reads: CASSELRGNTEAFF.